Presented here are 13 T cell receptor beta chains from one specimen sequenced in a study of beta chain features in type 1 diabetes. Notes on the study in general: Moderate but significant shortening of TCRB CDR3s was recorded in all four CD4+ subsets from Type 1 diabetes patients.

Every bit of the isolated RNA underwent reverse transcription, so sequencing read expressed TCRB transcripts. The table came from immunoSEQ multiplex PCR; TCRdb's copy has only in-frame clones and leaves some out. The sample records around 140,000 clones, around 10% being singletons. Their specific antigens are unknown. Specimen: central memory CD4+ T cells from blood. The receptor source for this set is a man aged 25 to 45 with type 1 diabetes.

Notes on this clone: The junction differs from germline at one of its ends, possibly a read error. The J gene is TRBJ2-3, the V gene TRBV15, with D possibly TRBD2 on 5 matching bases. Germline V gene sequence: CDR1 LNHNV, CDR2 YYDKDF (reference sequence). The CDR3 covers 14 residues. CDR3 sequence (DNA): TGTGCCACCAGCCGAGATCTATGGGAGGATACGCAGTATTTT. Its protein product is CATSRDLWEDTQYF. Based on the CDR3 plus reference TRBV15 and TRBJ2-3, the full variable domain is DAMVIQNPRYQVTQFGKPVTLSCSQTLNHNVMYWYQQKSSQAPKLLFHYYDKDFNNEADTPDNFQSRRPNTSFCFLDIRSPGLGDTAMYLCATSRDLWEDTQYFGPGTRLTVL.

The chain recombines TRBV10-2 with TRBJ1-1, with TRBD1 identical over 9 bases. This CDR3 is built from 13 residues. CDR1 WSHSY and CDR2 SAAADI come from the germline V gene. V lost 4 bases to trimming and J lost 3 bases; unmatched junction nucleotides: 0. This CDR3 is CASSGDRDTEAFF. DNA for the CDR3: TGCGCCAGCAGTGGGGACAGGGACACTGAAGCTTTCTTT.

This rearrangement joins TRBV18 to TRBJ2-2, with D possibly TRBD2 on 6 matching bases. CDR1 and CDR2 (germline): KGHSH, LQKENI. The germline V and J ends were trimmed by 8 bases and 0 bases, with 10 bases remaining between them. CDR3 length: 14 residues. CDR3: CASRGTANTGELFF. The CDR3 bases are TGTGCCAGCCGCGGGACGGCGAACACCGGGGAGCTGTTTTTT. The full variable domain, with the rest looked up from reference TRBV18 and TRBJ2-2, is NAGVMQNPRHLVRRRGQEARLRCSPMKGHSHVYWYRQLPEEGLKFMVYLQKENIIDESGMPKERFSAEFPKEGPSILRIQQVVRGDSAAYFCASRGTANTGELFFGEGSRLTVL.

The table lists this clone with many counts. This chain connects TRBV5-1 to TRBJ2-5; tentative D call: TRBD2 (7 bases). The germline gives CDR1 SGHRS, CDR2 YFSETQ. The CDR3 has 15 amino acids. Trimming removed 1 base from V and 3 bases from J, with 13 bases in between. CDR3 nucleotide sequence: TGCGCCAGCAGCTTGTCGGGGGGCCGAGAAGAGACCCAGTACTTC. It specifies CASSLSGGREETQYF.

This clone was seen ten or more times. This chain links TRBV4-2 with TRBJ2-2; a possible D gene is TRBD2 (6 bases). V gave up 4 bases and J gave up 2 bases, with 14 bases separating them. The CDR3 covers 16 residues. The germline gives CDR1 LGHNA, CDR2 YNFKEQ. CDR3 nucleotides: TGTGCCAGCAGCCGAGGGACCGGACTAAACACCGGGGAGCTGTTTTTT. It encodes CASSRGTGLNTGELFF.

The chain links TRBV6-6 to TRBJ2-1; 9 bases fit TRBD1. Germline lookup yields CDR1 MNHNY and CDR2 SVGAGI (reference sequence). There are 15 residues in the CDR3. The junction had 8 bases not matched to a gene; V was cut back by 2 bases and J by 9 bases. CDR3 sequence reads: CASSYERTGAGEQFF. CDR3 in DNA: TGTGCCAGCAGTTACGAGAGGACAGGGGCGGGTGAGCAGTTCTTC.

This clone was recorded a few times. The gene calls are TRBV19 and TRBJ1-5, with TRBD1 identical over 9 bases. In germline, CDR1 is LNHDA, CDR2 SQIVND (reference sequence). The CDR3 length is 16 residues. Losses at the gene ends were 7 bases for V and 1 base for J; bases not matched to a gene: 8. CDR3 loop: CASTRQGVLSNQPQHF. CDR3 coding DNA: TGTGCCAGTACGCGACAGGGGGTATTGAGCAATCAGCCCCAGCATTTT.

The V and J genes are TRBV4-2 and TRBJ2-3; 7 bases match TRBD1. The CDR3 covers 13 residues. Trimming cost V 10 bases and J 4 bases; bases outside gene matches: 8. The V gene's germline CDR1 is LGHNA and CDR2 YNFKEQ. CDR3 coding DNA: TGTGCCACCTCGGGACAGCGCCCAGATACGCAGTATTTT. The encoded protein is CATSGQRPDTQYF.

Only a few counts were recorded for this clone. The chain combines TRBV18 with TRBJ1-3, with D tentatively TRBD1 (6 bases). CDR3 size: 15 residues. From germline, CDR1 is KGHSH and CDR2 LQKENI. The V and J ends lost 3 bases and 0 bases respectively, with 9 bases between them. The CDR3 sequence is CASSPRTDSGNTIYF. CDR3 in DNA: TGTGCCAGCTCACCCAGGACAGACTCTGGAAACACCATATATTTT.

This chain uses TRBV5-1 with TRBJ2-3; D ambiguous. The CDR3 runs to 13 residues. The V gene's germline CDR1 is SGHRS and CDR2 YFSETQ. V shed 5 bases and J shed 4 bases, with 11 bases lying between them. In DNA, the CDR3 is TGCGCCAGCAGACCACGGAGCCCAGATACGCAGTATTTT. Translation gives CASRPRSPDTQYF. The variable domain in full, with the rest retrieved from reference TRBV5-1 and TRBJ2-3, is KAGVTQTPRYLIKTRGQQVTLSCSPISGHRSVSWYQQTPGQGLQFLFEYFSETQRNKGNFPGRFSGRQFSNSRSEMNVSTLELGDSALYLCASRPRSPDTQYFGPGTRLTVL.

The chain is built from TRBV5-1 and TRBJ2-1, with a weak D call TRBD1 (5 bases). The V gene lost 5 bases and the J gene lost 2 bases, with 17 bases spanning the gap. Germline lookup yields CDR1 SGHRS and CDR2 YFSETQ. The CDR3 runs 16 residues. The CDR3 DNA follows: TGCGCCAGCAGTAGACAGTCGGTGGTCCCCTACAATGAGCAGTTCTTC. Translating gives CASSRQSVVPYNEQFF. The full variable domain, completed using reference TRBV5-1 and TRBJ2-1, is KAGVTQTPRYLIKTRGQQVTLSCSPISGHRSVSWYQQTPGQGLQFLFEYFSETQRNKGNFPGRFSGRQFSNSRSEMNVSTLELGDSALYLCASSRQSVVPYNEQFFGPGTRLTVL.

This clone was seen more than once but under ten times. This chain joins TRBV25-1 and TRBJ1-1, with D hard to call. Trimming pared 5 bases from V and 0 bases from J, leaving 13 bases between. Germline CDR1 and CDR2: MGHDK and SYGVNS. This CDR3 contains 15 residues. CDR3 amino acids: CASSRSGSLNTEAFF. In nucleotides, the CDR3 is TGTGCCAGCAGTCGGTCGGGGTCCCTGAACACTGAAGCTTTCTTT.

This chain joins TRBV19 and TRBJ2-7; TRBD1 matches at 7 bases. The CDR3 has 15 residues. Looked up from germline, CDR1 is LNHDA and CDR2 is SQIVND (reference sequence). V gave up 8 bases and J gave up 0 bases; unmatched junction bases: 10. The CDR3 loop reads CASAPTGQSSYEQYF. The CDR3 region has the DNA TGTGCCAGTGCCCCCACGGGACAGAGCTCCTACGAGCAGTACTTC.